This T cell receptor (beta chain) was observed in a study of blood T cells in healthy people across ages. Study at large: Every two T cells gave about one barcoded beta molecule via template switching.

A sample-barcoded 5' primer and a J-beta primer mix were used in a second PCR of about 7 to 11 cycles. Every sample gave at least 3 million paired-end reads containing CDR3. Using its own MiXCR run on the 5' RACE reads, TCRdb lists one record per CDR3 protein. Seen here are roughly 1,500,000 distinct CDR3 sequences, roughly 32% observed once, and the top ten hold roughly 10%. Notes on this clonotype: Its antigen remains unidentified.

RNA extraction gave at least 6 micrograms of total RNA per sample. The study's findings and limits: Comparison with aged donors showed that long-lived donors had more naive CD4+ cells and higher diversity.

CDR1 is MGHRA, CDR2 YSYEKL, per germline. There are 18 residues in the CDR3. The V end lost 4 bases, the J end lost 0 bases, and 19 bases lay between the germline ends. Sequenced sample: blood. The receptor was derived from a woman aged 30 to 39 in good health. J is TRBJ2-1 and V is TRBV4-1; a possible D gene is TRBD2 (6 bases). The chain's CDR3 is CASSLDPASVSSYNEQFF. The CDR3 nucleotides are TGCGCCAGCAGCCTAGATCCGGCTAGCGTGAGCTCCTACAATGAGCAGTTCTTC.